A single sample is the source of the 29 T cell receptor beta chains below, sequenced in a study of blood T cell repertoires in COVID-19. Repertoires were generated with immunoSEQ multiplex PCR, while TCRdb's copy carries only in-frame clones and drops some. Here the sample spans 250,000 to 350,000 clones, 88% being singletons. Sequencing used PBMCs or T cells enriched from blood (not recorded which). These receptors all come from a woman aged 45 to 65 who had recovered from COVID-19.

The J gene is TRBJ2-1, the V gene TRBV6-5; D call uncertain. Germline V gives CDR1 MNHEY, CDR2 SVGAGI. V shed 8 bases and J shed 0 bases, with 11 bases lying between them. The CDR3 consists of 14 residues. The CDR3 coding sequence is TGTGCCAGCGAGCCGAGAGTCTCCTACAATGAGCAGTTCTTC. Translating gives CASEPRVSYNEQFF.

This clone was counted once. V usage is TRBV5-5 and J usage is TRBJ2-1; 8 nucleotides line up with TRBD1. Germline CDR1 reads SGHKS; CDR2 reads YYEKEE (reference sequence). V trimming: 1 base; J trimming: 8 bases; junction bases outside the gene matches: 8. The CDR3 totals 15 residues. CDR3 residues: CASSLSFAGGYEQFF. DNA for the CDR3: TGTGCCAGCAGCTTGTCATTCGCAGGGGGCTATGAGCAGTTCTTC.

This clone was seen just once. The rearrangement joins TRBV11-2 to TRBJ2-3, with D possibly being TRBD1 (6 bases). CDR1 and CDR2 (germline): SGHAT, FQNNGV. This CDR3 spans 16 amino acids. V shed 2 bases and J shed 1 base, with 13 bases lying between them. Written as DNA, the CDR3 is TGTGCCAGCAGCTTACTTTACAGGGCGGGCACAGATACGCAGTATTTT. It translates to CASSLLYRAGTDTQYF.

The rearrangement links TRBV7-8 to TRBJ2-6; D is unresolved. The CDR3 runs to 17 residues. The germline CDR1 and CDR2 sequences are SGHVS and FQNEAQ. V lost 6 bases and J lost 2, with 17 bases in between. CDR3 nucleotides: TGTGCCAGCAGATTATCCCTGGTCCCGGCTGGGGCCAACGTCCTGACTTTC. Translating it yields CASRLSLVPAGANVLTF.

The gene calls are TRBV27 and TRBJ2-3; D gene unclear. The CDR3 covers 14 residues. V shed 3 bases and J shed 2 bases, with 9 bases lying between them. Per germline, CDR1 MNHEY and CDR2 SMNVEV (reference sequence). This CDR3 is CASSLGSLTDTQYF. In nucleotides, the CDR3 is TGTGCCAGCAGTTTGGGTAGCCTCACAGATACGCAGTATTTT.

The chain couples TRBV6-5 to TRBJ2-5; tentatively, D is TRBD2 (5 bases). This CDR3 has 13 amino acids. The V end lost 6 bases, the J end lost 1 base, and 9 bases lay between the germline ends. The germline CDR1 and CDR2 sequences are MNHEY and SVGAGI. CDR3 sequence reads: CASSRGPQETQYF. Written as DNA, the CDR3 is TGTGCCAGCAGCCGCGGGCCCCAAGAGACCCAGTACTTC.

This sequence joins TRBV20-1 and TRBJ1-2; a possible D gene is TRBD1 (6 bases). Trimming pared 3 bases from V and 4 bases from J, leaving 15 bases between. CDR1 and CDR2 (germline): DFQATT, SNEGSKA (reference sequence). CDR3 length: 14 amino acids. DNA of the CDR3: TGCAGTGCTAGTCGCAGGGGCAATTTCTATGGCTACACCTTC. It codes for CSASRRGNFYGYTF.

This chain connects TRBV7-2 to TRBJ2-1, with D perhaps TRBD2 (6 bases). The germline CDR1 and CDR2 sequences are SGHTA and FQGNSA. The ends were cut back, 2 bases at V and 16 bases at J, with 18 bases in the middle. The CDR3 loop spans 13 amino acids. CDR3 residues: CASSLMGTGVRFF. In nucleotides, the CDR3 is TGTGCCAGCAGCTTAATGGGTACGGGAGTGCGTTTCTTC.

This chain uses TRBV28 with TRBJ2-7, with a possible D match to TRBD1 (6 bases). This CDR3 contains 13 residues. Germline V gene sequence: CDR1 MDHEN, CDR2 SYDVKM. V was trimmed by 3 bases and J by 6 bases, leaving 12 bases between them. This CDR3 reads CASSFDRSVEQYF. CDR3 coding DNA: TGTGCCAGCAGTTTTGACAGGTCAGTCGAGCAGTACTTC. Looking up the rest from reference TRBV28 and TRBJ2-7 gives the full variable domain: DVKVTQSSRYLVKRTGEKVFLECVQDMDHENMFWYRQDPGLGLRLIYFSYDVKMKEKGDIPEGYSVSREKKERFSLILESASTNQTSMYLCASSFDRSVEQYFGPGTRLTVT.

V usage is TRBV6-5 and J usage is TRBJ1-4; a possible D gene is TRBD1 (5 bases). This CDR3 is 15 amino acids long. Germline V CDR1 and CDR2: MNHEY, SVGAGI. The germline V and J ends were trimmed by 2 bases and 8 bases, with 15 bases remaining between them. The CDR3 loop is CASSYRRGYREKLFF. The CDR3 DNA follows: TGTGCCAGCAGTTACCGCCGGGGGTATAGGGAAAAACTGTTTTTT.

V gene TRBV5-4 combines with J gene TRBJ1-1; 9 bases agree with TRBD1. In germline, CDR1 is SGHNT, CDR2 YYREEE (reference sequence). The trim removed 0 bases at V and 0 bases at J, leaving 6 bases unmatched. The CDR3 consists of 17 residues. CDR3: CASSLGRGQGMNTEAFF. In DNA, the CDR3 is TGTGCCAGCAGCTTGGGGCGGGGACAGGGTATGAACACTGAAGCTTTCTTT.

The V and J genes are TRBV30 and TRBJ1-2; 8 bases are a match to TRBD1. V gave up 0 bases and J gave up 5 bases; unmatched junction bases: 5. The germline gives CDR1 GTSNPN, CDR2 SVGIG (reference sequence). CDR3 length: 14 residues. CDR3 in DNA: TGTGCCTGGAGTGTAGGGCAGGGGGCATATGGCTACACCTTC. It codes for CAWSVGQGAYGYTF.

CDR3 sequence: CATKSLGRDTEAFF. CDR3 coding DNA: TGTGCCACCAAGTCACTAGGGAGGGACACTGAAGCTTTCTTT. This sequence joins TRBV15 and TRBJ1-1; unclear D gene. Trimming took 7 bases from V and 3 from J, leaving 15 bases between them. Germline CDR1 and CDR2: LNHNV and YYDKDF (reference sequence). The CDR3 is 14 amino acids.

The gene calls are TRBV30 and TRBJ1-1; D is undetermined. Trimming removed 3 bases at V and 1 base at J, with 12 bases between. CDR1 and CDR2 (germline): GTSNPN, SVGIG (reference sequence). This CDR3 comprises 14 residues. This chain's CDR3 is CAWSAQSGNTEAFF. DNA for the CDR3: TGTGCCTGGAGCGCTCAATCAGGGAACACTGAAGCTTTCTTT.

This chain uses TRBV28 with TRBJ1-4, with unresolved D. There are 14 residues in the CDR3. V gave up 5 bases and J gave up 4 bases, with 11 bases separating them. Germline CDR1 reads MDHEN; CDR2 reads SYDVKM. The CDR3 is CASSPRSYNEKLFF. Written as DNA, the CDR3 is TGTGCCAGCAGTCCCCGGTCTTATAATGAAAAACTGTTTTTT.

The chain uses TRBV6-2 or TRBV6-3 and TRBJ1-5; TRBD1 might be the D (6 bases). With 0 bases removed from V and 5 bases from J, the gap between germline ends came to 20 bases. The CDR3 has 18 residues. Germline CDR1 MNHEY, CDR2 SVGEGT. Here the CDR3 reads CASSYSRRGNRADQPQHF. CDR3 sequence (DNA): TGTGCCAGCAGTTACTCGAGAAGAGGGAACAGGGCGGATCAGCCCCAGCATTTT.

The chain uses TRBV6-2 or TRBV6-3 and TRBJ1-5; 8 nucleotides match TRBD1. The CDR3 runs 16 residues. In germline, CDR1 is MNHEY, CDR2 SVGEGT. V shed 2 bases and J 10 bases; nucleotides not matched to a gene: 13. Written as DNA, the CDR3 is TGTGCCAGCAGTTACAAGGCAGGGGGCATTGACGGCCCCCAGCATTTT. It is translated as CASSYKAGGIDGPQHF.

The gene calls are TRBV19 and TRBJ1-2; D is perhaps TRBD1 (6 bases). Trimming left V 7 bases short and J 5 bases short, with 17 bases between. CDR3 length equals 14 residues. Germline lookup yields CDR1 LNHDA and CDR2 SQIVND (reference sequence). The DNA for the CDR3 is TGTGCCAGTACCGCACGGACAGCCGAGTATGGCTACACCTTC. This translates into CASTARTAEYGYTF.

The rearrangement links TRBV28 to TRBJ2-2; 7 bases line up with TRBD1. Trimming cost V 6 bases and J 1 base; bases outside gene matches: 2. The CDR3 is 14 residues long. Germline lookup yields CDR1 MDHEN and CDR2 SYDVKM. The CDR3 loop is CASRRQGNTGELFF. CDR3 bases: TGTGCCAGCAGGCGACAGGGGAACACCGGGGAGCTGTTTTTT.

This clone has only a few counts. V gene TRBV9 combines with J gene TRBJ1-3; D is ambiguous. The V end lost 0 bases, the J end lost 0 bases, and 7 bases lay between the germline ends. The germline V gene has CDR1 SGDLS and CDR2 YYNGEE. The CDR3 has 15 residues. The CDR3 sequence: CASSVDGDSGNTIYF. Here the CDR3 DNA reads TGTGCCAGCAGCGTAGACGGGGACTCTGGAAACACCATATATTTT.

The V call is TRBV9, the J call TRBJ1-2, with 7 bases that match TRBD1. Germline trimming cut 4 bases from V and 7 bases from J; bases unmatched to any gene: 10. The CDR3 runs to 14 residues. The germline V gene has CDR1 SGDLS and CDR2 YYNGEE. The CDR3 DNA is TGTGCCAGCAGCCAATACGACAGGGTGGGTGGCTACACCTTC. This translates into CASSQYDRVGGYTF.

This chain connects TRBV28 to TRBJ2-7; 10 bases fit TRBD2. Germline V gene sequence: CDR1 MDHEN, CDR2 SYDVKM. The CDR3 contains 15 residues. With 5 bases clipped from V and 3 bases from J, the junction kept 7 bases outside the gene matches. The CDR3 DNA sequence: TGTGCCAGCAGTGGAGCGGGAGGGAAAAACTACGAGCAGTACTTC. Residues: CASSGAGGKNYEQYF. The full variable domain, with the rest looked up from reference TRBV28 and TRBJ2-7, is DVKVTQSSRYLVKRTGEKVFLECVQDMDHENMFWYRQDPGLGLRLIYFSYDVKMKEKGDIPEGYSVSREKKERFSLILESASTNQTSMYLCASSGAGGKNYEQYFGPGTRLTVT.

The chain combines TRBV5-4 with TRBJ2-5, with D possibly being TRBD1 (5 bases). The CDR3 runs to 16 residues. V lost 4 bases, J lost 0 bases, and 16 bases lay in between. Germline V CDR1 and CDR2: SGHNT, YYREEE (reference sequence). The CDR3 region is CASSSRVGRDQETQYF. For the CDR3, the DNA is TGTGCCAGCAGCAGCCGGGTAGGCAGGGACCAAGAGACCCAGTACTTC.

The rearrangement links TRBV7-8 to TRBJ1-1, with 7 bases that match TRBD1. Germline V gene data show CDR1 as SGHVS and CDR2 as FQNEAQ. Losses at the gene ends were 2 bases for V and 1 base for J; bases not matched to a gene: 10. The CDR3 is made up of 17 amino acids. The DNA of the CDR3 is TGTGCCAGCAGCTTAAGGTCCCGCAGGACAGGGAACACTGAAGCTTTCTTT. It codes for CASSLRSRRTGNTEAFF.

The chain links TRBV7-2 to TRBJ1-1; a possible D gene is TRBD1 (5 bases). Germline CDR1 and CDR2: SGHTA and FQGNSA. This CDR3 is 15 amino acids long. Trimming took 2 bases from V and 4 from J, leaving 14 bases between them. The CDR3 here is CASSLQGPPGTEAFF. CDR3 in DNA: TGTGCCAGCAGCTTACAGGGCCCCCCGGGCACTGAAGCTTTCTTT.

This clone was detected once. V usage is TRBV3-1 (or the pseudogene TRBV3-2) and J usage is TRBJ2-1; TRBD2 might be the D (6 bases). Germline V gene data show CDR1 as LGHDT and CDR2 as YNNKEL (reference sequence). The V gene lost 4 bases and the J gene lost 9 bases, with 10 bases spanning the gap. The CDR3 consists of 12 residues. In DNA, the CDR3 is TGTGCCAGCAGCCTCTTTAGCGGTGAGCAGTTCTTC. Translation gives CASSLFSGEQFF.

This sequence joins TRBV28 and TRBJ1-2; D may be TRBD1 (5 bases). Germline values: CDR1 MDHEN, CDR2 SYDVKM. The CDR3 has 15 residues. V lost 6 bases to trimming and J lost 7 bases, with 21 bases between them. CDR3 sequence (DNA): TGTGCCAGCAGCCCGCCCTCAAGGGGAGCGGGTGGCTACACCTTC. Translating it yields CASSPPSRGAGGYTF.

V is TRBV19 and J is TRBJ2-4; D perhaps matches TRBD2 (6 bases). V lost 5 bases and J 2 bases, leaving 10 bases between the germline ends. This CDR3 comprises 14 residues. Germline loops: CDR1 LNHDA, CDR2 SQIVND (reference sequence). As DNA, the CDR3 is TGTGCCAGTAGTCCAGGGAGGTCCAAAAACATTCAGTACTTC. Protein sequence: CASSPGRSKNIQYF.

The chain combines TRBV23-1 with TRBJ1-4; the match to TRBD1 covers 12 bases. TRBV23-1 is identified as an open reading frame with a role that is uncertain. Trimming took 4 bases from V and 4 from J; bases not matched to a gene: 13. The CDR3 covers 19 residues. The CDR3, as DNA: TGCGCCAGCAGTCTCCCAGGGGGGACAGGGGGCTCTGGTAATGAAAAACTGTTTTTT. Translating it yields CASSLPGGTGGSGNEKLFF.